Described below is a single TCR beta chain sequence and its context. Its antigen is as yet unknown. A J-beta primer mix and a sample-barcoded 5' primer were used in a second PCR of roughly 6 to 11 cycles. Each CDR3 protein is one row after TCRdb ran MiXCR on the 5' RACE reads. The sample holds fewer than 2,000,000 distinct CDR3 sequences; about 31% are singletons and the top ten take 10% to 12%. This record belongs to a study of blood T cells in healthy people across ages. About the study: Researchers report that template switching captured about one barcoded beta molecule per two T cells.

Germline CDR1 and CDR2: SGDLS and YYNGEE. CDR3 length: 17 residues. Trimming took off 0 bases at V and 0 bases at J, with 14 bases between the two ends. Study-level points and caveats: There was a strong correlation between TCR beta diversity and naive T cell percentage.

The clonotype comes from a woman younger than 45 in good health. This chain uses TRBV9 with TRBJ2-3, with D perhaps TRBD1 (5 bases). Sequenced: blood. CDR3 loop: CASSVGMQGSSTDTQYF. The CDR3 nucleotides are TGTGCCAGCAGCGTAGGGATGCAGGGATCTAGCACAGATACGCAGTATTTT.